A single sample is the source of the 23 T cell receptor beta chains below, sequenced in a study of human T cells and chemical hapten exposure. In TCRdb, the RACE reads were re-called with MiXCR into one record per CDR3 protein. Of some 65,000 distinct CDR3 sequences listed, 5.5% to 7.5% are singletons. Time point specified: healthy volunteer bleed at 6 weeks. Researchers extracted total RNA from unfractionated whole blood. The sequenced sample was whole blood. The receptor source for this set is a female donor in good health. Some clones in this sample may be carry-over from other donors' samples.

A few counts support this clonotype. This chain links TRBV7-3 with TRBJ2-5, with 7 bases that match TRBD1. This CDR3 is 13 amino acids long. V lost 6 bases and J lost 2; bases outside the gene matches: 3. Germline values: CDR1 SGHTA, CDR2 FQGTGA. Here the CDR3 reads CASSWGQQETQYF. The CDR3 nucleotides are TGTGCCAGCAGTTGGGGACAGCAAGAGACCCAGTACTTC.

A single count supports this clonotype. A much larger clone differs from this one at a single base, so this may be a read error. The chain employs TRBV7-2 and TRBJ1-2, with D hard to call. V was shortened by 3 bases and J by 6 bases, with 14 bases between the two germline ends. Germline V CDR1 and CDR2: SGHTA, FQGNSA. CDR3 size: 14 residues. The CDR3 reads CASSLGWVPDGYTF. In DNA form, the CDR3 reads TGTGCCAGCAGCTTGGGGTGGGTCCCGGATGGCTACACCTTC. Complete variable domain (other parts from reference TRBV7-2 and TRBJ1-2): GAGVSQSPSNKVTEKGKDVELRCDPISGHTALYWYRQSLGQGLEFLIYFQGNSAPDKSGLPSDRFSAERTGGSVSTLTIQRTQQEDSAVYLCASSLGWVPDGYTFGSGTRLTVV.

This clonotype was seen only a few times. The J gene is TRBJ2-7, the V gene TRBV6-6; D unclear. V lost 7 bases and J 4 bases, leaving 8 bases between the germline ends. Germline CDR1 is MNHNY and CDR2 is SVGAGI (reference sequence). The CDR3 consists of 11 residues. The CDR3 nucleotides are TGTGCCAGCAATGTTGGATACGAGCAGTACTTC. Residues: CASNVGYEQYF.

The rearrangement joins TRBV20-1 to TRBJ2-7; the match to TRBD1 covers 8 bases. Losses at the gene ends were 0 bases for V and 7 bases for J; bases not matched to a gene: 8. CDR3 length: 14 amino acids. Germline CDR1 DFQATT, CDR2 SNEGSKA (reference sequence). CDR3 sequence (DNA): TGCAGTGCTAGAGATTCCCAGGGGGCGGGTGAGCAGTACTTC. It is translated as CSARDSQGAGEQYF.

This clonotype has more than one count but fewer than ten. CDR3 residues: CSVEGTGRLETQYF. The CDR3 bases are TGCAGCGTTGAGGGGACAGGGAGGTTGGAGACCCAGTACTTC. V and J are TRBV29-1 and TRBJ2-5; 9 nucleotides align to TRBD1. The germline V gene encodes CDR1 SQVTM and CDR2 ANQGSEA. CDR3 size: 14 residues. V shed 3 bases and J 5 bases; nucleotides not matched to a gene: 7.

This clonotype was seen only a few times. This rearrangement joins TRBV7-9 to TRBJ2-3, with 11 positions matching TRBD2. CDR1 and CDR2 from the germline V gene are SEHNR and FQNEAQ (reference sequence). This CDR3 is built from 16 residues. The V segment lost 4 bases and the J segment 2 bases; nucleotides outside the gene matches: 5. In nucleotides, the CDR3 is TGTGCCAGCAGCTCTGGTAGCGGGAGGGCCACAGATACGCAGTATTTT. Residues: CASSSGSGRATDTQYF.

This clonotype was recorded at least ten times. This chain uses TRBV28 with TRBJ2-6; no firm D call. Germline-derived CDR1 and CDR2 are MDHEN and SYDVKM. The CDR3 length is 16 residues. V was clipped by 2 bases and J by 0 bases, with 8 bases between them. The CDR3 is CASSLGEHSGANVLTF. For the CDR3, the DNA is TGTGCCAGCAGTTTAGGGGAACACTCTGGGGCCAACGTCCTGACTTTC.

This clonotype has ten or more counts. CDR3 bases: TGTGCCAGCAGGAGGGGGGGGGCTAGCAATCAGCCCCAGCATTTT. It specifies CASRRGGASNQPQHF. V is TRBV6-1 and J is TRBJ1-5, with D tentatively TRBD1 (6 bases). The CDR3 length is 15 residues. V dropped 6 bases and J dropped 0 bases, with 12 bases sitting between them. CDR1 and CDR2 from the germline V gene are MNHNS and SASEGT.

This clonotype was observed at least ten times. The rearrangement links TRBV12-3 or TRBV12-4 to TRBJ2-5; the D gene is possibly TRBD2 (7 bases). This CDR3 is 14 amino acids long. Trimming removed 5 bases from V and 2 bases from J, with 12 bases in between. The chain's CDR3 is CASSKGGTQETQYF. In DNA, the CDR3 is TGTGCCAGCAGTAAGGGGGGGACACAAGAGACCCAGTACTTC.

The chain couples TRBV2 to TRBJ2-6, with TRBD1 matching over 11 bases. The CDR3 extends over 17 amino acids. The V segment lost 5 bases and the J segment 2 bases; nucleotides outside the gene matches: 5. Germline V gives CDR1 SNHLY, CDR2 FYNNEI. In DNA, the CDR3 is TGTGCCAGCAGTACCCGGACAGGGGGCGCTGGGGCCAACGTCCTGACTTTC. Translated, it gives CASSTRTGGAGANVLTF.

Concerning this clonotype itself: Compared with germline, one end of the junction differs, possibly owing to a read error. The rearrangement links TRBV11-2 to TRBJ2-3, with D perhaps assigned TRBD1 or TRBD2 (5 bases each). Looked up from germline, CDR1 is SGHAT and CDR2 is FQNNGV. This CDR3 has 13 residues. CDR3 sequence: CVSSRDGPDTQYF. CDR3 coding DNA: TGTGTCAGCAGCCGGGACGGGCCAGATACGCAGTATTTT.

This clonotype was seen a handful of times. The V and J genes are TRBV6-5 and TRBJ2-3; D ambiguous. Germline V lookup: CDR1 MNHEY, CDR2 SVGAGI. V was trimmed by 10 bases and J by 0 bases, leaving 8 bases between them. This CDR3 contains 12 residues. As DNA, the CDR3 is TGTGCCATCCGGAGTAGCACAGATACGCAGTATTTT. It specifies CAIRSSTDTQYF.

This sequence joins TRBV20-1 and TRBJ1-1, with D hard to call. Between the trimmed V and J ends, which lost 5 bases and 4 bases, there was a span of 14 bases. There are 13 residues in the CDR3. Per germline, CDR1 DFQATT and CDR2 SNEGSKA (reference sequence). Written as DNA, the CDR3 is TGCAGTGCTTCGGACGGCGGAATCACTGAAGCTTTCTTT. Translating it yields CSASDGGITEAFF.

This clonotype has at least ten counts. V is TRBV27 and J is TRBJ2-3; 7 bases are shared with TRBD2. J gave up 1 base and V 6 bases, and 4 bases lay outside the gene matches. The CDR3 covers 14 residues. The germline V gene encodes CDR1 MNHEY and CDR2 SMNVEV (reference sequence). In DNA, the CDR3 is TGTGCCAGCAGAACTGCGGGAGGCACAGATACGCAGTATTTT. Its translation is CASRTAGGTDTQYF.

Note on this clonotype: This sequence may be a read error, since a much larger clone differs from it by one base. As DNA, the CDR3 is TGCGCCAGCAGCCTACTACCGGGACGAGATAGCGAGCGGTACTTC. As protein: CASSLLPGRDSERYF. The J gene is TRBJ2-7, the V gene TRBV4-1; tentatively, D is TRBD1 or TRBD2 (5 bases each). The CDR3 totals 15 residues. CDR1 and CDR2 from the germline V gene are MGHRA and YSYEKL.

This clonotype has a handful of counts. The chain has TRBV2 and TRBJ2-5; 8 positions agree with TRBD1. Germline assignment: CDR1 SNHLY and CDR2 FYNNEI. There are 14 residues in the CDR3. Germline trimming cut 4 bases from V and 4 bases from J; bases unmatched to any gene: 5. The CDR3, as DNA: TGTGCCAGCAGTGGGGGACAGGTGGGAGAGACCCAGTACTTC. Amino acids: CASSGGQVGETQYF.

This clonotype was seen a handful of times. The rearrangement joins TRBV3-1 to TRBJ2-5; D possibly corresponds to TRBD1 (5 bases). Trimming cost V 1 base and J 8 bases, with 14 bases left between them. The CDR3 has 14 amino acids. Germline V gives CDR1 LGHDT, CDR2 YNNKEL (reference sequence). The CDR3 nucleotides read TGTGCCAGCAGCCAAGTTATAGGGGCCGCTACCCAGTACTTC. Protein sequence: CASSQVIGAATQYF.

Ten or more counts support this clonotype. The rearrangement joins TRBV7-2 to TRBJ2-7; D gene uncertain. The CDR3 is 12 residues long. Per germline, CDR1 SGHTA and CDR2 FQGNSA. Trimming pared 1 base from V and 7 bases from J, leaving 8 bases between. CDR3 sequence (DNA): TGTGCCAGCAGCTTAGGTATGCGTGAGCAGTACTTC. It yields the protein CASSLGMREQYF. Based on the CDR3 plus reference TRBV7-2 and TRBJ2-7, the full variable domain is GAGVSQSPSNKVTEKGKDVELRCDPISGHTALYWYRQSLGQGLEFLIYFQGNSAPDKSGLPSDRFSAERTGGSVSTLTIQRTQQEDSAVYLCASSLGMREQYFGPGTRLTVT.

This clonotype was picked up many times. The CDR3 protein is CASSRGGSGTDTQYF. The CDR3 nucleotides read TGCGCCAGCAGCCGGGGAGGCTCAGGCACAGATACGCAGTATTTT. The chain is built from TRBV5-1 and TRBJ2-3, with a possible D match to TRBD2 (6 bases). V was trimmed by 4 bases and J by 1 base, leaving 13 bases between them. This CDR3 contains 15 residues. Germline V CDR1 and CDR2: SGHRS, YFSETQ.

The chain employs TRBV28 and TRBJ2-1; D is undetermined. V was clipped by 7 bases and J by 6 bases, with 7 bases between them. This CDR3 contains 11 residues. Germline V gene sequence: CDR1 MDHEN, CDR2 SYDVKM. As DNA, the CDR3 is TGTGCCAGCAATCGGTTCAATGAGCAGTTCTTC. Its protein is CASNRFNEQFF. Combining the CDR3 with reference TRBV28 and TRBJ2-1 gives the whole variable domain DVKVTQSSRYLVKRTGEKVFLECVQDMDHENMFWYRQDPGLGLRLIYFSYDVKMKEKGDIPEGYSVSREKKERFSLILESASTNQTSMYLCASNRFNEQFFGPGTRLTVL.

This clonotype was detected ten times or more. The CDR3 DNA follows: TGCAGTGCCCTGGCCGGGGCAGAGCAATCCTACGAGCAGTACTTC. Encoded protein: CSALAGAEQSYEQYF. The chain employs TRBV20-1 and TRBJ2-7; D tentatively reads TRBD1 or TRBD2 (5 bases each). With 6 bases removed from V and 1 base from J, the gap between germline ends came to 19 bases. The CDR3 contains 15 residues. Germline values: CDR1 DFQATT, CDR2 SNEGSKA (reference sequence).

The table lists this clonotype with many counts. This chain links TRBV7-3 with TRBJ2-1, with 11 positions matching TRBD2. The CDR3 has 16 residues. CDR1 and CDR2 from the germline V gene are SGHTA and FQGTGA. V dropped 0 bases and J dropped 15; count of bases not matched to a gene: 13. CDR3 residues: CASSLTRPSGGFRGFF. The DNA of the CDR3 is TGTGCCAGCAGCTTAACGAGGCCTAGCGGGGGGTTTAGAGGGTTCTTC.

This clonotype was recorded at least ten times. The rearrangement uses TRBV6-2 or TRBV6-3 and TRBJ2-2; D might be TRBD1 or TRBD2, each matching 5 bases. CDR1 and CDR2 (germline): MNHEY, SVGEGT. Trimming removed 6 bases from V and 3 bases from J, with 17 bases in between. The length of the CDR3 is 16 residues. CDR3 nucleotides: TGTGCCAGCAGGGACACGAATGAGGGTGACACCGGGGAGCTGTTTTTT. This translates into CASRDTNEGDTGELFF.